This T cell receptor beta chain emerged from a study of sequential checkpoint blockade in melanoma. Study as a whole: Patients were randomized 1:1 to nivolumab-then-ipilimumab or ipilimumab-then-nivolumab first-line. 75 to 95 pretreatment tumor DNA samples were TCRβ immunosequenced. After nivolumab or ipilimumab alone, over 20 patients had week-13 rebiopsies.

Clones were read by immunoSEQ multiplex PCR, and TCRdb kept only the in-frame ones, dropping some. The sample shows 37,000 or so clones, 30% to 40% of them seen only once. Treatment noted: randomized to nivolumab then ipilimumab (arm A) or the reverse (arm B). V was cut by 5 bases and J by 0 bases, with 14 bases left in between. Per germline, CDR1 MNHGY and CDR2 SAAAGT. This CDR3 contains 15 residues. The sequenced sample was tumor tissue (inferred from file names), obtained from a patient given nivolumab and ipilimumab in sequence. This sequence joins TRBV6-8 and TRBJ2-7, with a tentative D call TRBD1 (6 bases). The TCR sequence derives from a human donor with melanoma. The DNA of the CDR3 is TGTGCCAGCAGTCCGGGCACAGGGCCCTCCTACGAGCAGTACTTC. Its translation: CASSPGTGPSYEQYF.